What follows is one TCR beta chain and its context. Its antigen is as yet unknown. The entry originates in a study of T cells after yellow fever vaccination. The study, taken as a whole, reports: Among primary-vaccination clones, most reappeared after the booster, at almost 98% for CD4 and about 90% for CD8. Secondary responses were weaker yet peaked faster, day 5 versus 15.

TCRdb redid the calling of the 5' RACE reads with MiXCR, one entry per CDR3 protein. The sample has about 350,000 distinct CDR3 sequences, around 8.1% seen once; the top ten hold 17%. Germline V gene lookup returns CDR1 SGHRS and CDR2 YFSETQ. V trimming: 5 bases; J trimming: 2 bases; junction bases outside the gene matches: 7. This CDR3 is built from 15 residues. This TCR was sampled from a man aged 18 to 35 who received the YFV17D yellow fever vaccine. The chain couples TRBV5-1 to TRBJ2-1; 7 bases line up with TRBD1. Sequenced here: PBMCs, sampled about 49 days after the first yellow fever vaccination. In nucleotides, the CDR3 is TGCGCCAGCAGACGTACAGGGGCCCCCTACAATGAGCAGTTCTTC. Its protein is CASRRTGAPYNEQFF.